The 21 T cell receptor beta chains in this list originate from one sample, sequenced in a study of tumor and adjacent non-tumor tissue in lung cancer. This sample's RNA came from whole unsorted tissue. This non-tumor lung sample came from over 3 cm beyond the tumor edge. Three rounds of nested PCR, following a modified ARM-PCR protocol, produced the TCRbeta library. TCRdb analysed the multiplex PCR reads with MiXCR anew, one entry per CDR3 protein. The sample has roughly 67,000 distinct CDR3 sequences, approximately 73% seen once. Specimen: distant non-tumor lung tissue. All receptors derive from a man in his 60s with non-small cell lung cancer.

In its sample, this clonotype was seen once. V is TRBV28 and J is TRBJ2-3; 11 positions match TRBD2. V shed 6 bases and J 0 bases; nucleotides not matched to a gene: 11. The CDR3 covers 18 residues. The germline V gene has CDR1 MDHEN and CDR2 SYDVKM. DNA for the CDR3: TGTGCCAGCAGCTTGGGGCTAGCGGGAGGACTTAGCACAGATACGCAGTATTTT. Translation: CASSLGLAGGLSTDTQYF.

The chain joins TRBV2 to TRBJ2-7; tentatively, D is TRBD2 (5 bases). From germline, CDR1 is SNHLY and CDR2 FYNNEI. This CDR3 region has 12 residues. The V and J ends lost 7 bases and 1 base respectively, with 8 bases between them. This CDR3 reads CASNRGSYEQYF. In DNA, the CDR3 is TGTGCCAGCAACCGGGGTTCCTACGAGCAGTACTTC.

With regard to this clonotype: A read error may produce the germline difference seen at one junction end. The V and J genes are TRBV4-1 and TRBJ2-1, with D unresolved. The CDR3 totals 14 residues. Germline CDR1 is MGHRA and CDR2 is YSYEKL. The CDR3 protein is CASSQEGNYDEQFF. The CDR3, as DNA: TGCGCCAGCAGTCAAGAAGGCAACTACGATGAGCAGTTCTTC.

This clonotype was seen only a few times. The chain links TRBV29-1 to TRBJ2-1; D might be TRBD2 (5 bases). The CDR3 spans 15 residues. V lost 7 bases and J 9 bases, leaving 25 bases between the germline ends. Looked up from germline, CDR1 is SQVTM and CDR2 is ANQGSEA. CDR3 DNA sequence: TGCAGCGCACGTCCTGTGGCGGAAAAAGGGAGTGAGCAGTTCTTC. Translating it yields CSARPVAEKGSEQFF.

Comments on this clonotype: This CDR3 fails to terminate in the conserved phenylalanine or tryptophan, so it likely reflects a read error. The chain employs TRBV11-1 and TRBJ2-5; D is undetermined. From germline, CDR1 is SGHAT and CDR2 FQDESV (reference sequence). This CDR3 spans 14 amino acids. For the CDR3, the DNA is TGTGCCAGCAGCAAAGACACGTACGAAGAGCCCCAGTACTCC. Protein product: CASSKDTYEEPQYS.

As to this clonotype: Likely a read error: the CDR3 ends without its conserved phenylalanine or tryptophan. The DNA of the CDR3 is TGTGCCAGTAGTATGGGGAGGGCAGATACGCAGTATCTT. Encoded protein: CASSMGRADTQYL. This chain uses TRBV19 with TRBJ2-3; 7 bases match TRBD2. CDR1 LNHDA and CDR2 SQIVND come from the germline V gene (reference sequence). The V and J ends lost 3 bases and 4 bases, in that order; junction bases with no gene match: 1. The CDR3 is made up of 13 amino acids.

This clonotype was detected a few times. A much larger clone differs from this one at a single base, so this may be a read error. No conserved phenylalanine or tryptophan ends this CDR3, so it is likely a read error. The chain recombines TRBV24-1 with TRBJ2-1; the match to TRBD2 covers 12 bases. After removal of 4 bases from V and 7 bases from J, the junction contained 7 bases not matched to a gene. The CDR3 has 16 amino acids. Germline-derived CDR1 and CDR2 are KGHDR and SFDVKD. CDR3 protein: CATSDATSGSVNEQFL. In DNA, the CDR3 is TGTGCCACCAGTGACGCGACTAGCGGGAGTGTTAATGAGCAGTTCTTA.

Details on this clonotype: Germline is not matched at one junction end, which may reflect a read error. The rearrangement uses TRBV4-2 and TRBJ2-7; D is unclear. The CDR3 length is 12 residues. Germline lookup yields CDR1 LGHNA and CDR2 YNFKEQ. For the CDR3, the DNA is TGTGTCAGCAGCCACGGCAAGTACGAGCAGTACTTC. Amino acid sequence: CVSSHGKYEQYF.

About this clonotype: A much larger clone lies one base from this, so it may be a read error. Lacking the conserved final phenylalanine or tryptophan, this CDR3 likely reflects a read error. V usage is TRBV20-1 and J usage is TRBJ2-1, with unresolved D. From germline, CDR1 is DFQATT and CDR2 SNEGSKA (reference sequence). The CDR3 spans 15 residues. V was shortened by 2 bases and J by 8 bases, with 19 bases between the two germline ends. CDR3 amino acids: CSARRTSLSAYEQFS. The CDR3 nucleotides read TGCAGTGCTAGAAGGACCTCACTATCAGCCTATGAGCAGTTCTCC.

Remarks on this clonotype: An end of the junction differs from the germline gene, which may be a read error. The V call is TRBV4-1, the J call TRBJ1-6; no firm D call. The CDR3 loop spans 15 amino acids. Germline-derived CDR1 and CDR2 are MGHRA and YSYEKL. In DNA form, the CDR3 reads TGCGCCAGCAGCCAAAGGCAGGACTTGGTTTCACCCCTCCTCTTT. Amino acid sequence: CASSQRQDLVSPLLF.

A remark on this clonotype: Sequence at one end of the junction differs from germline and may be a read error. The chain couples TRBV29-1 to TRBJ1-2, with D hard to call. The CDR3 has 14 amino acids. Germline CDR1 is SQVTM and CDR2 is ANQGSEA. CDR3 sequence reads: CSALSAATTYGYIF. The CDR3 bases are TGTAGCGCCCTATCAGCTGCCACGACCTATGGCTACATCTTC.

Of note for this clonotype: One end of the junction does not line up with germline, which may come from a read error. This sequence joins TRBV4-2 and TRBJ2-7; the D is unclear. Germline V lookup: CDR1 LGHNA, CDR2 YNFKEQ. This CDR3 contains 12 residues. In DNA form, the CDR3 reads TGTGCCGGCAGCCACGACAACTACGAGCAGTACTTC. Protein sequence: CAGSHDNYEQYF.

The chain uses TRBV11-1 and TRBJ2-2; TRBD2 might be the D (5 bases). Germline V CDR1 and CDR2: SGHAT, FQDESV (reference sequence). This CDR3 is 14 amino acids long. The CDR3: CAISNTSGTGELFF. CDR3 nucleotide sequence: TGTGCAATCAGCAATACTAGTGGTACCGGGGAGCTGTTTTTT.

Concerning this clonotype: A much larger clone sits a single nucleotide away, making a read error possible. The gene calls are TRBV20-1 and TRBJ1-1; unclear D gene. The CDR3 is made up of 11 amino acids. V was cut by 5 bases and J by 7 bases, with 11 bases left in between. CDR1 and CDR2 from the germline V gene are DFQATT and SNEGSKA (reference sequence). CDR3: CSAEGIGEAFF. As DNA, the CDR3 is TGCAGTGCTGAAGGAATAGGTGAAGCTTTCTTT.

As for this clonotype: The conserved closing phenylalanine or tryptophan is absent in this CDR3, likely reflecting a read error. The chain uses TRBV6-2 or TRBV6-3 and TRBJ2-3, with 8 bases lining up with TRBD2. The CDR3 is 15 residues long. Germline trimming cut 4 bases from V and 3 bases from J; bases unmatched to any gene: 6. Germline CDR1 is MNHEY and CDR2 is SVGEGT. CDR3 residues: CASSSTSGRTDTQYS. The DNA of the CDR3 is TGTGCCAGCAGTTCAACTAGCGGAAGGACAGATACGCAGTATTCT.

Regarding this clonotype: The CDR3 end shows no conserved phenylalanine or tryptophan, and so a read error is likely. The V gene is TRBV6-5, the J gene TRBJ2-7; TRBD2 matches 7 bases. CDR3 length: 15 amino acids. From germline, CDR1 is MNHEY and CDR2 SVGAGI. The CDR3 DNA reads TGTGCTAGCAGTTACTCGAGGCGGGAGACGGCCAAGCAGTACATC. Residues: CASSYSRRETAKQYI.

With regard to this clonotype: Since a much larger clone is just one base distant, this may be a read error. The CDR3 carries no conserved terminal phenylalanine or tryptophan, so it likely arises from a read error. The CDR3 sequence: CSAQDETNQPQHY. The CDR3 DNA is TGCAGTGCTCAGGACGAAACGAATCAGCCCCAGCATTAT. The V gene is TRBV20-1, the J gene TRBJ1-5, with unresolved D. The CDR3 has 13 residues. CDR1 DFQATT and CDR2 SNEGSKA come from the germline V gene (reference sequence). V lost 5 bases, J lost 4 bases, and 12 bases lay in between.

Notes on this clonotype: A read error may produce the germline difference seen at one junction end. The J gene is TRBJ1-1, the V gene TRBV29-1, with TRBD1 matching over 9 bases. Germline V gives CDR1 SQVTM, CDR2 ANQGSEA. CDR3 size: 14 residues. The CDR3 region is CSVKDRGATTETFF. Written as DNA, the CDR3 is TGCAGCGTAAAGGACAGGGGAGCGACCACTGAAACTTTCTTT.

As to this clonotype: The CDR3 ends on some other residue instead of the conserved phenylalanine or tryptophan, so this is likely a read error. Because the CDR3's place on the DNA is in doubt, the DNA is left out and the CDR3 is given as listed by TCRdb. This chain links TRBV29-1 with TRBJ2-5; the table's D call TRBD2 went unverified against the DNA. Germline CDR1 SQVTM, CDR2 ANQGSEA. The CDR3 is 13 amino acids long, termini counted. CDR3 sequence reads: CSVLGGSGGAQCL.

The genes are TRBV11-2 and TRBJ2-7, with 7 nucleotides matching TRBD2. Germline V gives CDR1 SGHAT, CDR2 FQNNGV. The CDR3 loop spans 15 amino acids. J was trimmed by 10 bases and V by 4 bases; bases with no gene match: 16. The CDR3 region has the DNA TGTGCCAGCAGCTCATTTAGGGCGGGAGCCAGCGAACAGTACTTC. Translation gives CASSSFRAGASEQYF.

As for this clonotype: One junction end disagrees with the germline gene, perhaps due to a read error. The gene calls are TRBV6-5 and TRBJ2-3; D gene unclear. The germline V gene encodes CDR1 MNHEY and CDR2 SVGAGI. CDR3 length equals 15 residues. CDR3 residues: CATNAPDLSTHTQYF. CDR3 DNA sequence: TGTGCCACCAATGCCCCGGACCTTAGCACACATACGCAGTATTTT.